Following are 32 T cell receptor beta chains from one sample sequenced in a study of T cell changes during pregnancy in multiple sclerosis. The data were produced by immunoSEQ multiplex PCR, yet TCRdb's version contains in-frame clones alone and is incomplete. The repertoire includes roughly 110,000 clones, 80% to 95% of them detected once, and less than 2% sits in the top ten. The sample in question was peripheral blood, obtained after pregnancy. These receptors originate from a female donor with multiple sclerosis, enrolled in a pregnancy study.

The chain has TRBV7-9 and TRBJ2-7; 9 bases are shared with TRBD2. CDR3 size: 15 residues. Germline loops: CDR1 SEHNR, CDR2 FQNEAQ (reference sequence). The ends lost 5 bases at V and 6 bases at J; junction bases unmatched: 11. The CDR3 loop is CASSQELAGAREQYF. In DNA, the CDR3 is TGTGCCAGCAGCCAGGAGTTAGCGGGAGCTCGCGAGCAGTACTTC.

The chain joins TRBV18 to TRBJ1-4, with TRBD1 identical over 8 bases. The germline V gene has CDR1 KGHSH and CDR2 LQKENI. The J segment lost 6 bases and the V segment lost 4 bases, leaving 7 bases of the junction unmatched. The CDR3 has 15 residues. CDR3 bases: TGTGCCAGCTCACAAACAGGGGGTCGTCATGAAAAACTGTTTTTT. Translating gives CASSQTGGRHEKLFF. The complete variable domain, with remaining parts taken from reference TRBV18 and TRBJ1-4, reads NAGVMQNPRHLVRRRGQEARLRCSPMKGHSHVYWYRQLPEEGLKFMVYLQKENIIDESGMPKERFSAEFPKEGPSILRIQQVVRGDSAAYFCASSQTGGRHEKLFFGSGTQLSVL.

The rearrangement joins TRBV2 to TRBJ1-1, with TRBD1 matching 8 bases. This CDR3 has 15 amino acids. Trimming removed 4 bases from V and 2 bases from J; junction bases left unmatched: 6. The germline V gene has CDR1 SNHLY and CDR2 FYNNEI. As DNA, the CDR3 is TGTGCCAGCAGTGCCCGGACAGGGCGAAACACTGAAGCTTTCTTT. As protein: CASSARTGRNTEAFF.

The table lists this clone with a few counts. The chain has TRBV19 and TRBJ1-5, with 10 bases matching TRBD1. V lost 5 bases to trimming and J lost 7 bases; unmatched junction nucleotides: 5. From germline, CDR1 is LNHDA and CDR2 SQIVND (reference sequence). The CDR3 length is 14 residues. Written as DNA, the CDR3 is TGTGCCAGTAGTTTTCGACAGGGGGCCCAGCCCCAGCATTTT. Its translation: CASSFRQGAQPQHF.

The chain uses TRBV5-1 and TRBJ2-3, with D maybe TRBD1 (5 bases). The CDR3 sequence is 15 residues long. V was trimmed by 4 bases and J by 4 bases, leaving 16 bases between them. Germline loops: CDR1 SGHRS, CDR2 YFSETQ. CDR3 sequence (DNA): TGCGCCAGCAGCCAGCTAGGGGCAGGTCCAGATACGCAGTATTTT. This translates into CASSQLGAGPDTQYF. Full variable domain (remainder filled in from reference TRBV5-1 and TRBJ2-3): KAGVTQTPRYLIKTRGQQVTLSCSPISGHRSVSWYQQTPGQGLQFLFEYFSETQRNKGNFPGRFSGRQFSNSRSEMNVSTLELGDSALYLCASSQLGAGPDTQYFGPGTRLTVL.

This clone appeared once. V and J are TRBV6-1 and TRBJ2-1; perhaps TRBD2 as D (5 bases). Germline V gene lookup returns CDR1 MNHNS and CDR2 SASEGT. V lost 3 bases to trimming and J lost 8 bases, with 11 bases between them. This CDR3 comprises 13 residues. This CDR3 reads CASSESLADEQFF. DNA for the CDR3: TGTGCCAGCAGTGAGAGTCTAGCCGATGAGCAGTTCTTC.

Only one count was recorded for this clone. CDR3 protein: CASSASGTSGRARSYEQYF. For the CDR3, the DNA is TGTGCCAGCAGTGCCTCCGGGACTAGCGGGAGGGCCCGCTCCTACGAGCAGTACTTC. The chain combines TRBV6-4 with TRBJ2-7, with 16 bases identical to TRBD2. Germline lookup yields CDR1 MRHNA and CDR2 SNTAGT. This CDR3 spans 19 amino acids. V lost 4 bases, J lost 0 bases, and 9 bases stayed unmatched.

The chain has TRBV5-6 and TRBJ1-1; D perhaps matches TRBD1 (6 bases). V was pared by 4 bases and J by 12 bases, with 19 bases between. The CDR3 spans 13 residues. CDR1 SGHDT and CDR2 YYEEEE come from the germline V gene. Here the CDR3 DNA reads TGTGCCAGCAGCCTATGGGACATATCCGCATCTTTCTTT. Its translation is CASSLWDISASFF.

The chain couples TRBV6-1 to TRBJ2-5; the match to TRBD2 covers 11 bases. V trimming: 7 bases; J trimming: 5 bases; junction bases outside the gene matches: 3. The germline gives CDR1 MNHNS, CDR2 SASEGT. CDR3 length: 13 residues. CDR3 amino acids: CASTSGRTETQYF. In DNA form, the CDR3 reads TGTGCCAGCACTAGCGGGAGGACGGAGACCCAGTACTTC.

The chain joins TRBV7-2 to TRBJ2-1, with TRBD2 matching over 13 bases. CDR3 size: 13 residues. Trimming took 5 bases from V and 13 from J; bases not matched to a gene: 5. CDR1 is SGHTA, CDR2 FQGNSA, per germline. This chain's CDR3 is CASSARTSGSQFF. The CDR3 nucleotides are TGTGCCAGCAGCGCTAGGACTAGCGGGAGCCAGTTCTTC.

The gene calls are TRBV29-1 and TRBJ1-3; 9 nucleotides match TRBD1. The germline gives CDR1 SQVTM, CDR2 ANQGSEA. V lost 6 bases to trimming and J lost 4 bases; unmatched junction nucleotides: 4. CDR3 length: 13 residues. The CDR3, as DNA: TGCAGCGTGACGGGACAGGGAGGAAACACCATATATTTT. Its translation: CSVTGQGGNTIYF.

This chain links TRBV14 with TRBJ1-1; D remains ambiguous. This CDR3 is 13 amino acids long. V shed 4 bases and J shed 6 bases, with 12 bases lying between them. Germline V CDR1 and CDR2: SGHDN, FVKESK. CDR3 protein: CASSLTRGSEAFF. The CDR3 nucleotides read TGTGCCAGCAGCCTCACGAGAGGCTCTGAAGCTTTCTTT.

The gene calls are TRBV7-2 and TRBJ1-5; D remains unclear. CDR3 size: 15 residues. Germline loops: CDR1 SGHTA, CDR2 FQGNSA. V lost 4 bases to trimming and J lost 0 bases, with 10 bases between them. CDR3 sequence reads: CASSSEADSNQPQHF. The CDR3 bases are TGTGCCAGCAGCTCCGAGGCAGATAGCAATCAGCCCCAGCATTTT. The whole variable domain, filled in from reference TRBV7-2 and TRBJ1-5, reads GAGVSQSPSNKVTEKGKDVELRCDPISGHTALYWYRQSLGQGLEFLIYFQGNSAPDKSGLPSDRFSAERTGGSVSTLTIQRTQQEDSAVYLCASSSEADSNQPQHFGDGTRLSIL.

The chain combines TRBV27 with TRBJ2-1; D not certain. The germline gives CDR1 MNHEY, CDR2 SMNVEV (reference sequence). With 10 bases removed from V and 4 bases from J, the gap between germline ends came to 11 bases. The CDR3 is made up of 12 amino acids. Here the CDR3 reads CATWAIYNEQFF. The CDR3 nucleotides read TGTGCCACATGGGCCATATACAATGAGCAGTTCTTC.

The rearrangement uses TRBV30 and TRBJ1-1; 10 bases match TRBD1. The CDR3 consists of 17 residues. Germline V gene lookup returns CDR1 GTSNPN and CDR2 SVGIG (reference sequence). The junction had 7 bases not matched to a gene; V was cut back by 0 bases and J by 0 bases. The DNA of the CDR3 is TGTGCCTGGAGTGTTGGGGGACAGGGGTCCATGAACACTGAAGCTTTCTTT. Its translation is CAWSVGGQGSMNTEAFF.

The chain is built from TRBV2 and TRBJ2-1; D call uncertain. With 5 bases removed from V and 0 bases from J, the gap between germline ends came to 5 bases. CDR3 length equals 13 residues. Looked up from germline, CDR1 is SNHLY and CDR2 is FYNNEI. The CDR3 coding sequence is TGTGCCAGCAGTACGCGCTCCTACAATGAGCAGTTCTTC. Translation gives CASSTRSYNEQFF. Combining the CDR3 with reference TRBV2 and TRBJ2-1 gives the whole variable domain EPEVTQTPSHQVTQMGQEVILRCVPISNHLYFYWYRQILGQKVEFLVSFYNNEISEKSEIFDDQFSVERPDGSNFTLKIRSTKLEDSAMYFCASSTRSYNEQFFGPGTRLTVL.

This sequence joins TRBV5-1 and TRBJ2-7, with a tentative D call TRBD1 (6 bases). This CDR3 has 13 residues. Per the germline V gene, CDR1 is SGHRS and CDR2 is YFSETQ. Between the trimmed V and J ends, which lost 4 bases and 3 bases, there was a span of 11 bases. Here the CDR3 reads CASSKGQDYEQYF. CDR3 sequence (DNA): TGCGCCAGCAGCAAGGGACAAGACTACGAGCAGTACTTC.

The rearrangement uses TRBV9 and TRBJ1-3; weak D call: TRBD1 (6 bases). Germline lookup yields CDR1 SGDLS and CDR2 YYNGEE. The CDR3 spans 16 residues. V was trimmed by 1 base and J by 0 bases, leaving 11 bases between them. CDR3 coding DNA: TGTGCCAGCAGCGTATCAGGACAGAACTCTGGAAACACCATATATTTT. Encoded protein: CASSVSGQNSGNTIYF.

This sequence joins TRBV7-9 and TRBJ2-1; D might be TRBD2 (7 bases). There are 15 residues in the CDR3. Trimming took 1 base from V and 1 from J, leaving 8 bases between them. The V gene's germline CDR1 is SEHNR and CDR2 FQNEAQ (reference sequence). CDR3 coding DNA: TGTGCCAGCAGCTTAGAGGGGGGGTCCTACAATGAGCAGTTCTTC. This gives the protein CASSLEGGSYNEQFF.

The count of this clone is one. This sequence joins TRBV5-1 and TRBJ1-1, with D possibly TRBD1 on 5 matching bases. V lost 0 bases and J 5 bases, leaving 20 bases between the germline ends. Germline V lookup: CDR1 SGHRS, CDR2 YFSETQ. This CDR3 spans 17 amino acids. CDR3 sequence: CASSLANPPGRDTEAFF. CDR3 bases: TGCGCCAGCAGCTTGGCGAACCCCCCAGGGAGGGATACTGAAGCTTTCTTT.

The chain has TRBV4-2 and TRBJ2-5, with 11 bases fitting TRBD2. In germline, CDR1 is LGHNA, CDR2 YNFKEQ. V shed 0 bases, J shed 4 bases, and the junction held 7 bases outside the gene matches. This CDR3 has 17 amino acids. The CDR3 DNA reads TGTGCCAGCAGCCAAGATAGACTAGCGGGAAATCTAGAGACCCAGTACTTC. Amino acids: CASSQDRLAGNLETQYF.

This chain uses TRBV4-2 with TRBJ1-5, with D unclear. V dropped 2 bases and J dropped 6 bases, with 11 bases sitting between them. The CDR3 has 14 amino acids. Germline values: CDR1 LGHNA, CDR2 YNFKEQ. CDR3 amino acids: CASSQHRGGQPQHF. The CDR3 region has the DNA TGTGCCAGCAGCCAACATCGGGGTGGTCAGCCCCAGCATTTT.

The chain combines TRBV30 with TRBJ2-1; 9 nucleotides match TRBD2. The CDR3 loop spans 15 amino acids. V lost 5 bases, J lost 12 bases, and 17 bases stayed unmatched. CDR1 and CDR2 (germline): GTSNPN, SVGIG (reference sequence). The CDR3 reads CAWGGASGDPTRQFF. In DNA form, the CDR3 reads TGTGCCTGGGGGGGTGCTAGCGGGGATCCAACGCGGCAGTTCTTC.

The chain couples TRBV11-2 to TRBJ2-1; possibly TRBD2 for D (6 bases). Per germline, CDR1 SGHAT and CDR2 FQNNGV. The germline V and J ends were trimmed by 2 bases and 12 bases, with 14 bases remaining between them. This CDR3 is built from 13 residues. CDR3 loop: CASSLMTEGAQFF. In DNA form, the CDR3 reads TGTGCCAGCAGCTTAATGACGGAGGGTGCGCAGTTCTTC.

A note on this clone: This sample includes further DNA sequences coding for the same CDR3. The chain has TRBV7-3 and TRBJ1-2, with TRBD1 identical over 7 bases. The CDR3 sequence is 13 residues long. Losses at the gene ends were 6 bases for V and 3 bases for J; bases not matched to a gene: 4. Per the germline V gene, CDR1 is SGHTA and CDR2 is FQGTGA. The CDR3 region is CASSPDRDYGYTF. The CDR3 DNA reads TGTGCCAGCAGTCCCGACAGGGACTATGGCTACACCTTC.

The CDR3 nucleotides read TGTGCCAGCGGAGGCTATGGCTACACCTTC. It specifies CASGGYGYTF. V and J are TRBV2 and TRBJ1-2; D unclear. Germline loops: CDR1 SNHLY, CDR2 FYNNEI. Trimming took 8 bases from V and 4 from J, leaving 5 bases between them. The CDR3 length is 10 residues.

This rearrangement joins TRBV6-1 to TRBJ1-5; 7 nucleotides agree with TRBD1. This CDR3 has 17 amino acids. The V gene's germline CDR1 is MNHNS and CDR2 SASEGT. J gave up 0 bases and V 2 bases, and 7 bases lay outside the gene matches. The CDR3 DNA sequence: TGTGCCAGCAGTGAAAGAGGGGACAGATATAGCAATCAGCCCCAGCATTTT. Its protein is CASSERGDRYSNQPQHF.

This clone was detected a few times. The genes are TRBV14 and TRBJ1-1; possibly TRBD1 for D (6 bases). Trimming left V 4 bases short and J 0 bases short, with 18 bases between. The CDR3 consists of 17 residues. Germline CDR1 is SGHDN and CDR2 is FVKESK. The CDR3 DNA sequence: TGTGCCAGCAGCCTTTACTGGACAGATTCCATGAACACTGAAGCTTTCTTT. Protein product: CASSLYWTDSMNTEAFF.

V gene TRBV2 combines with J gene TRBJ2-3; D perhaps matches TRBD2 (5 bases). The CDR3 is 12 amino acids. The V gene lost 8 bases and the J gene lost 6 bases, with 12 bases spanning the gap. The V gene's germline CDR1 is SNHLY and CDR2 FYNNEI. CDR3 DNA: TGTGCCAGCGCGGACTCTCGGGATACGCAGTATTTT. Translation gives CASADSRDTQYF. Drawing the rest from reference TRBV2 and TRBJ2-3, the complete variable domain is EPEVTQTPSHQVTQMGQEVILRCVPISNHLYFYWYRQILGQKVEFLVSFYNNEISEKSEIFDDQFSVERPDGSNFTLKIRSTKLEDSAMYFCASADSRDTQYFGPGTRLTVL.

The chain couples TRBV18 to TRBJ1-2; maybe TRBD1 (6 bases). V was pared by 1 base and J by 6 bases, with 18 bases between. The germline CDR1 and CDR2 sequences are KGHSH and LQKENI. This CDR3 contains 16 residues. CDR3 in amino acids: CASSPLDRPPVDGYTF. The CDR3 nucleotides read TGTGCCAGCTCACCACTCGACAGGCCCCCCGTGGATGGCTACACCTTC.

This clone was detected once. The chain couples TRBV19 to TRBJ2-7; D call uncertain. The germline gives CDR1 LNHDA, CDR2 SQIVND (reference sequence). The CDR3 loop spans 13 amino acids. V gave up 6 bases and J gave up 1 base, with 10 bases separating them. CDR3 in DNA: TGTGCCAGTAGCGTCACAAAATCCTACGAGCAGTACTTC. Its translation is CASSVTKSYEQYF.

The V call is TRBV28, the J call TRBJ1-2; 10 bases match TRBD1. After removal of 6 bases from V and 5 bases from J, the junction contained 6 bases not matched to a gene. CDR3 length: 14 amino acids. CDR1 is MDHEN, CDR2 SYDVKM, per germline. The CDR3 nucleotides are TGTGCCAGCAGCCCCGGGACAGGGGTGTATGGCTACACCTTC. Protein sequence: CASSPGTGVYGYTF.